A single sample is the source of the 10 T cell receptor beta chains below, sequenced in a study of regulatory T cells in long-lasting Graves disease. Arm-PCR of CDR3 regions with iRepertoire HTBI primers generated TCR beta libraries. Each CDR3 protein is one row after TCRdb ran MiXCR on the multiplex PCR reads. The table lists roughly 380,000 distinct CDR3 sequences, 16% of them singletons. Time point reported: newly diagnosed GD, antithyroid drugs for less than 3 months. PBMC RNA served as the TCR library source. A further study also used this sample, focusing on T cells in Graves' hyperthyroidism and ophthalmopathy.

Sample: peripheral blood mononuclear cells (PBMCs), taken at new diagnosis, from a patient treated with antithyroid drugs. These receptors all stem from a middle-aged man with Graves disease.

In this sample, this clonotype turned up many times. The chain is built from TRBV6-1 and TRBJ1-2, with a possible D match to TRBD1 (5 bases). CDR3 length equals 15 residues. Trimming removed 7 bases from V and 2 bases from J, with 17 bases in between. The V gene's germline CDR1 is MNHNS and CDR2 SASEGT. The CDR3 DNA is TGTGCCAGCACCGATCCGGGACTCAGAAACTATGGCTACACCTTC. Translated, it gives CASTDPGLRNYGYTF.

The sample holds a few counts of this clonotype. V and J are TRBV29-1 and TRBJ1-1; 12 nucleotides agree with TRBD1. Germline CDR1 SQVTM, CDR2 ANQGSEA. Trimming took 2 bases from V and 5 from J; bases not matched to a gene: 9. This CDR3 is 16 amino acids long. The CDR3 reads CSVERDRGRGGTEAFF. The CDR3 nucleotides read TGCAGCGTTGAAAGGGACAGGGGGCGCGGAGGGACTGAAGCTTTCTTT.

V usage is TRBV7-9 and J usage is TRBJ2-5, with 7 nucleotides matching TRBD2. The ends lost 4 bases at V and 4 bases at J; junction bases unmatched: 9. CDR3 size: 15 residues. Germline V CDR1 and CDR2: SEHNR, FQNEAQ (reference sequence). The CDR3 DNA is TGTGCCAGCAGCTCCAGGGATTCGGGGGGAGAGACCCAGTACTTC. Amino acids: CASSSRDSGGETQYF.

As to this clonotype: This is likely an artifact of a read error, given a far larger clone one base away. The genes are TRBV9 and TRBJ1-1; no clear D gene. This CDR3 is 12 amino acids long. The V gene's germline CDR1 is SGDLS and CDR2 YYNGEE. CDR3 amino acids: CASRLRNTEASF. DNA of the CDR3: TGTGCCAGCAGACTCAGGAACACTGAAGCTTCCTTT.

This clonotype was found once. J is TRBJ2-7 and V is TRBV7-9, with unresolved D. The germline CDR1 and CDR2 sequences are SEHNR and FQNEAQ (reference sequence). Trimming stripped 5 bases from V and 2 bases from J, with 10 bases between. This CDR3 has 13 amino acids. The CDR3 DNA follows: TGTGCCAGCAGCCCAACGTGGGCCTACGAGCAGTACTTC. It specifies CASSPTWAYEQYF. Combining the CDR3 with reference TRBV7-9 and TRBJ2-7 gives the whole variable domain DTGVSQNPRHKITKRGQNVTFRCDPISEHNRLYWYRQTLGQGPEFLTYFQNEAQLEKSRLLSDRFSAERPKGSFSTLEIQRTEQGDSAMYLCASSPTWAYEQYFGPGTRLTVT.

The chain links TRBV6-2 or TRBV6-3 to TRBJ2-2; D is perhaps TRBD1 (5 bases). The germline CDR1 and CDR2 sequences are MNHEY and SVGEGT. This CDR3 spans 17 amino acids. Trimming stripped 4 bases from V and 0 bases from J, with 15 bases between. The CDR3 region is CASSSSDWGTNTGELFF. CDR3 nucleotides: TGTGCCAGCAGTTCCTCGGATTGGGGCACGAACACCGGGGAGCTGTTTTTT.

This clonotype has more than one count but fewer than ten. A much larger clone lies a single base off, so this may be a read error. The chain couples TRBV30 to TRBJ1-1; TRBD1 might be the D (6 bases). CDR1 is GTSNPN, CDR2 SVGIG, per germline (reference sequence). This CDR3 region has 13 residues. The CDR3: CAWGRQEATKAFF. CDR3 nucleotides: TGTGCCTGGGGAAGACAGGAGGCCACTAAAGCTTTCTTT.

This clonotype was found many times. The chain's CDR3 is CASSSRGYPLEQYF. The CDR3 DNA reads TGTGCCAGCAGTTCCAGGGGCTATCCCTTAGAGCAGTACTTC. The rearrangement uses TRBV28 and TRBJ2-7; TRBD1 might be the D (6 bases). The CDR3 spans 14 residues. V lost 4 bases and J lost 7, with 17 bases in between. Per the germline V gene, CDR1 is MDHEN and CDR2 is SYDVKM.

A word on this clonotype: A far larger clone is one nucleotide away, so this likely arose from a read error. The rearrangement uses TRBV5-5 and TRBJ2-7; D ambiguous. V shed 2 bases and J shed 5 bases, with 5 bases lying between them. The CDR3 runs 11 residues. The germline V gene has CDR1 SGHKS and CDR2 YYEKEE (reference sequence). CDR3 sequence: CASSLQNEQYF. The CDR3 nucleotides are TGTGCCAGCAGCTTACAGAACGAGCAGTACTTC.

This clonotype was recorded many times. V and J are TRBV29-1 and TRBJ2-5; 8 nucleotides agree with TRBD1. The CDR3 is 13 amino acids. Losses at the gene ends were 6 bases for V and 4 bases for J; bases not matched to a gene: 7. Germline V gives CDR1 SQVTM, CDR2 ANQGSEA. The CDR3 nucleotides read TGCAGCGTCCACCGCAGGGGGCTAGAGACCCAGTACTTC. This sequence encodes CSVHRRGLETQYF. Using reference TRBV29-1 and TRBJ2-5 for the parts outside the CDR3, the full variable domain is SAVISQKPSRDICQRGTSLTIQCQVDSQVTMMFWYRQQPGQSLTLIATANQGSEATYESGFVIDKFPISRPNLTFSTLTVSNMSPEDSSIYLCSVHRRGLETQYFGPGTRLLVL.